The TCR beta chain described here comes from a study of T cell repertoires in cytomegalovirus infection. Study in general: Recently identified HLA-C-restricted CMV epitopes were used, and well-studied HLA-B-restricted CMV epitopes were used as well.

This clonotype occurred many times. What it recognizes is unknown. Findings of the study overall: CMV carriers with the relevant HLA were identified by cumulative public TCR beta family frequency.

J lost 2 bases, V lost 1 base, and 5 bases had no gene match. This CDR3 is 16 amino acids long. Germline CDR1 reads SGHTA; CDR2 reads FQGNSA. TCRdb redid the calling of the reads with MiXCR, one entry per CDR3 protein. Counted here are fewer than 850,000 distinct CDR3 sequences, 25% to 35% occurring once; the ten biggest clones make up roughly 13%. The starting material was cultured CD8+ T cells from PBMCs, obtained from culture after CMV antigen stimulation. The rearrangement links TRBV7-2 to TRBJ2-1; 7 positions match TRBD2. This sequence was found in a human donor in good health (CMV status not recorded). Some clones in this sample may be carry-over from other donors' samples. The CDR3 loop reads CASSLGRGDPYNEQFF. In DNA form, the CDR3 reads TGTGCCAGCAGCTTAGGACGGGGGGATCCCTACAATGAGCAGTTCTTC.